What follows is one T cell receptor beta chain and its context. The antigen it binds to is not known. Base qualities are missing; no much larger clone stands one base away. The data are from a study of blood T cell repertoires in COVID-19 (TCRdb year 2020). A note on the overall study: The collaborator samples originated in the United States, Italy and Spain and spanned the acute and convalescent phases of COVID-19. The repertoires were made available in a free public database intended to serve as a resource for research on the immune response to SARS-CoV-2. Where available, HLA class I and class II types were obtained from metadata supplied by the sample provider rather than from assay-based typing. Subjects who had been exposed to COVID-19, were actively infected with it, or had recovered from it provided the deeply sampled blood TCRbeta repertoires that made up the dataset. Samples were obtained from the ongoing ImmuneRACE study (first 160 participants) and from 950 to 1,500 subjects provided by 6 global collaborators. A de-identified subject ID, COVID-19 status, age in years and sex were almost always included in the sample metadata. The prospective study material was composed of cDNA or gDNA derived from T cells, B-cell-depleted T cells, or PBMCs. What the work shows at the level of the full study, not this receptor alone: Clinical and demographic metadata were provided uncurated, with the amount varying by source and participant.

TCRbeta CDR3 regions were amplified from genomic DNA using the immunoSEQ Assay, a bias-controlled multiplex PCR. As for the original processing: The number of nucleated cells in each sample was estimated from the amplification of reference gene primers within the assay. Sequence reads were collapsed and filtered to measure the absolute abundance of every unique TCRbeta CDR3 rearrangement. For each sample, productive Simpson clonality was calculated by taking the square root of Simpson's diversity index across productive rearrangements. TCRdb retrieved this table from immuneACCESS and kept in-frame rearrangements only. Not all clones are present; in checked studies, unresolved V genes account for under half, and no reason is known for the remainder. Clone size and the V and J calls come from that table; the DNA yielded D and trimming. The table for this sample lists 40,000 to 55,000 clones; 65% to 85% of them were counted only once. In total, the top ten clones hold 4.4% of the sample.

Each collaborating institution followed its own protocols to collect whole blood in K2EDTA tubes. For TCRbeta analysis, collaborator samples were shipped as frozen whole blood, as isolated PBMCs, or as DNA extracted from either sample type. The CDR3 numbers 12 residues from cysteine through phenylalanine. Of all the DNA, just the CDR3 is kept, 36 bases in frame from base 1. V loses 5 bases of germline sequence and J loses 5 bases, and the interval between the two ends is 7 bases. CDR1 and CDR2 are read off the germline V gene as MDHEN and SYDVKM. This chain is built from TRBV28 and TRBJ1-5; a confident D gene designation cannot be given. Material for sequencing was peripheral blood. The receptor's source is a man in his fifties or sixties with active COVID-19. For the CDR3, the sequence is CASSPVDQPQHF. In nucleotides, the sequence is TGTGCCAGCAGTCCGGTCGATCAGCCCCAGCATTTT.